These T cell receptor beta chains were read from a single sample in a study of CD8 T cells in ankylosing spondylitis. Using its own MiXCR run on the 5' RACE reads, TCRdb lists one record per CDR3 protein. The data show under 250,000 distinct CDR3 sequences, about 10% seen once. The sequenced material came from blood, either unsorted or a sorted T cell fraction (not recorded which). These TCRs come from a male donor with ankylosing spondylitis or in good health (not recorded which). The CDR3 runs from the conserved cysteine through the conserved F or W. Each record gives: CDR3 length, clone size, D gene, V gene, J gene, CDR3 DNA, CDR3 protein. The D gene is left open where the match is weak. A clone size is listed for some rows: how often the clone was seen (once, few, many), or a class if it is expanded.

len: 15; abundance: few; d_gene: TRBD2; v_gene: TRBV3-1; j_gene: TRBJ2-1; CDR3nt: TGTGCCAGCCGTCTAGCGGGAGGCCCCTACAATGAGCAGTTCTTC; CDR3aa: CASRLAGGPYNEQFF
len: 15; abundance: many; d_gene: NA; v_gene: TRBV20-1; j_gene: TRBJ1-1; CDR3nt: TGCAGTGCTGGACCTATGGAGGAGGGTGACACTGAAGCTTTCTTT; CDR3aa: CSAGPMEEGDTEAFF
len: 12; abundance: NA; d_gene: NA; v_gene: TRBV6-2/TRBV6-3; j_gene: TRBJ2-5; CDR3nt: TGTGCCAGCAGCAGGGGAGGTCAGACCCAGTACTTC; CDR3aa: CASSRGGQTQYF
len: 14; abundance: few; d_gene: NA; v_gene: TRBV10-1; j_gene: TRBJ2-3; CDR3nt: TGCGCCAGCAGTGAGGATAGCGACACAGATACGCAGTATTTT; CDR3aa: CASSEDSDTDTQYF
len: 14; abundance: few; d_gene: NA; v_gene: TRBV6-1; j_gene: TRBJ2-2; CDR3nt: TGTGCCAGCAGAGCAGCGGATTACACCGGGGAGCTGTTTTTT; CDR3aa: CASRAADYTGELFF
len: 13; abundance: many; d_gene: NA; v_gene: TRBV10-2; j_gene: TRBJ2-7; CDR3nt: TGCGCCAGCAGTGATGGGGGTTTTTACGAGCAGTACTTC; CDR3aa: CASSDGGFYEQYF
len: 15; abundance: NA; d_gene: NA; v_gene: TRBV6-2/TRBV6-3; j_gene: TRBJ1-6; CDR3nt: TGTGCCAGCAGTACCAGGGTGTTTGGCAATTCACCCCTCCACTTT; CDR3aa: CASSTRVFGNSPLHF
len: 15; abundance: many; d_gene: NA; v_gene: TRBV27; j_gene: TRBJ1-2; CDR3nt: TGTGCCAGCCGACTTGGGAGGGACGGCAACTATGGCTACACCTTC; CDR3aa: CASRLGRDGNYGYTF
len: 15; abundance: few; d_gene: NA; v_gene: TRBV28; j_gene: TRBJ2-5; CDR3nt: TGTGCCAGCAGTTTACGAGGGGCACTACAAGAGACCCAGTACTTC; CDR3aa: CASSLRGALQETQYF
len: 14; abundance: many; d_gene: TRBD1; v_gene: TRBV5-1; j_gene: TRBJ2-7; CDR3nt: TGCGCCAGCAGCCAGACAGGGGGTAATTACGAGCAGTACTTC; CDR3aa: CASSQTGGNYEQYF
len: 10; abundance: few; d_gene: NA; v_gene: TRBV7-2; j_gene: TRBJ1-2; CDR3nt: TGTGCCAGCAGCATCCGGGACATTCACTTC; CDR3aa: CASSIRDIHF
len: 15; abundance: NA; d_gene: TRBD2; v_gene: TRBV5-1; j_gene: TRBJ2-3; CDR3nt: TGCGCCAGCAGCTTGTTCCTGGGAGGGGAAGATACGCAGTATTTT; CDR3aa: CASSLFLGGEDTQYF
len: 15; abundance: NA; d_gene: NA; v_gene: TRBV3-1; j_gene: TRBJ1-1; CDR3nt: TGTGCCAGCAGCCAAACGGGGATGAGGGACACTGAAGCTTTCTTT; CDR3aa: CASSQTGMRDTEAFF
len: 19; abundance: NA; d_gene: NA; v_gene: TRBV7-4; j_gene: TRBJ1-6; CDR3nt: TGTGCCAGCTGCCCGGGCATTTACGGGCCTCGGGGAGGGAAATCACTCCTCCACTTT; CDR3aa: CASCPGIYGPRGGKSLLHF
len: 13; abundance: many; d_gene: NA; v_gene: TRBV5-1; j_gene: TRBJ2-3; CDR3nt: TGCGCCAGCAGCTCAGGGGTGGCAGATACGCAGTATTTT; CDR3aa: CASSSGVADTQYF
len: 17; abundance: few; d_gene: TRBD2; v_gene: TRBV7-8; j_gene: TRBJ2-5; CDR3nt: TGTGCCAGCAGCTTAGGCTGGTTAGCGGGGGGTCAAGAGACCCAGTACTTC; CDR3aa: CASSLGWLAGGQETQYF
len: 15; abundance: many; d_gene: NA; v_gene: TRBV20-1; j_gene: TRBJ2-2; CDR3nt: TGCAGTGCTAGAGGATTCGGCAGAAACACCGGGGAGCTGTTTTTT; CDR3aa: CSARGFGRNTGELFF
len: 17; abundance: many; d_gene: NA; v_gene: TRBV12-3/TRBV12-4; j_gene: TRBJ2-4; CDR3nt: TGTGCCAGCAGTTTCCAGGGACGGCACCTAGCCAAAAACATTCAGTACTTC; CDR3aa: CASSFQGRHLAKNIQYF
len: 20; abundance: few; d_gene: TRBD2; v_gene: TRBV5-1; j_gene: TRBJ2-3; CDR3nt: TGCGCCAGCAGCGACCCAGACCCGGGACTAGCGGGGGGCTACACAGATACGCAGTATTTT; CDR3aa: CASSDPDPGLAGGYTDTQYF
len: 12; abundance: many; d_gene: NA; v_gene: TRBV7-9; j_gene: TRBJ1-1; CDR3nt: TGTGCCAGCAGCTTGGCGGGCACTGAAGCTTTCTTT; CDR3aa: CASSLAGTEAFF
len: 11; abundance: many; d_gene: NA; v_gene: TRBV5-1; j_gene: TRBJ2-1; CDR3nt: TGCGCCAGCAGCTTGCACAATGAGCAGTTCTTC; CDR3aa: CASSLHNEQFF
len: 14; abundance: many; d_gene: NA; v_gene: TRBV19; j_gene: TRBJ2-3; CDR3nt: TGTGCCAGTAGTACACCGACTAGTTCAGATACGCAGTATTTT; CDR3aa: CASSTPTSSDTQYF
len: 12; abundance: NA; d_gene: NA; v_gene: TRBV10-3; j_gene: TRBJ2-1; CDR3nt: TGTGCCATCAGTGAGAGACAGGAATGGCAGTTCTTC; CDR3aa: CAISERQEWQFF
len: 13; abundance: NA; d_gene: NA; v_gene: TRBV20-1; j_gene: TRBJ2-5; CDR3nt: TGCAGTGCTACCGCGGGAATCCAAGAGACCCAGTACTTC; CDR3aa: CSATAGIQETQYF
len: 14; abundance: NA; d_gene: NA; v_gene: TRBV6-2/TRBV6-3; j_gene: TRBJ2-1; CDR3nt: TGTGCCAGCGGCCAGACTAGAGGGGACGGCGAGCAGTTCTTC; CDR3aa: CASGQTRGDGEQFF
len: 16; abundance: many; d_gene: NA; v_gene: TRBV5-1; j_gene: TRBJ2-1; CDR3nt: TGCGCCAGCAGCCCCTCCGGGGGTCGGTCTCCGGATGAGCAGTTCTTC; CDR3aa: CASSPSGGRSPDEQFF
len: 16; abundance: NA; d_gene: NA; v_gene: TRBV7-8; j_gene: TRBJ2-3; CDR3nt: TGTGCCAGCAGCTTACTGGGAGCTAGTAGCACAGATACGCAGTATTTT; CDR3aa: CASSLLGASSTDTQYF
len: 11; abundance: many; d_gene: TRBD1; v_gene: TRBV29-1; j_gene: TRBJ2-1; CDR3nt: TGCAGCGTGGGGACAGACGATGAGCAGTTCTTC; CDR3aa: CSVGTDDEQFF
len: 15; abundance: many; d_gene: NA; v_gene: TRBV5-1; j_gene: TRBJ2-1; CDR3nt: TGCGCCAGCAGCTCCGGGCCGAGCTCCTACAATGAGCAGTTCTTC; CDR3aa: CASSSGPSSYNEQFF
len: 15; abundance: many; d_gene: NA; v_gene: TRBV11-2; j_gene: TRBJ1-3; CDR3nt: TGTGCCAGCAGCTTAGAAGTCAGGGGCGGAAACACCATATATTTT; CDR3aa: CASSLEVRGGNTIYF
len: 15; abundance: NA; d_gene: NA; v_gene: TRBV7-6; j_gene: TRBJ2-7; CDR3nt: TGTGCCAGCAGCCATGGACTCCATACATCCTACGAGCAGTACTTC; CDR3aa: CASSHGLHTSYEQYF
len: 13; abundance: few; d_gene: TRBD2; v_gene: TRBV3-1; j_gene: TRBJ2-5; CDR3nt: TGTGCCAGCAGCCAAGTAGCGGGAGAGACCCAGTACTTC; CDR3aa: CASSQVAGETQYF
len: 14; abundance: NA; d_gene: NA; v_gene: TRBV9; j_gene: TRBJ2-7; CDR3nt: TGTGCCAGCAGCCTAAGTGGAGTCCCCTACGAGCAGTACTTC; CDR3aa: CASSLSGVPYEQYF
len: 19; abundance: once; d_gene: TRBD2; v_gene: TRBV28; j_gene: TRBJ2-7; CDR3nt: TGTGCCAGCAGTTTTCCGACAGTCGTAGCGGGAGATTCCCCATACGAGCAGTACTTC; CDR3aa: CASSFPTVVAGDSPYEQYF
len: 15; abundance: many; d_gene: NA; v_gene: TRBV5-1; j_gene: TRBJ2-1; CDR3nt: TGCGCCAGCAGCTTATGGGGGGCCGACGGGGATGAGCAGTTCTTC; CDR3aa: CASSLWGADGDEQFF
len: 13; abundance: NA; d_gene: NA; v_gene: TRBV6-6; j_gene: TRBJ2-7; CDR3nt: TGTGCCAGCAGTGGGCCTGCAACTGACGAGCAGTACTTC; CDR3aa: CASSGPATDEQYF
len: 16; abundance: many; d_gene: TRBD2; v_gene: TRBV6-5; j_gene: TRBJ2-3; CDR3nt: TGTGCCAGCAGTTCTGTAGCGGGAGGGCACACAGATACGCAGTATTTT; CDR3aa: CASSSVAGGHTDTQYF
len: 16; abundance: few; d_gene: NA; v_gene: TRBV6-5; j_gene: TRBJ1-2; CDR3nt: TGTGCCAGCAGTTACTCGACTCGCGGGGGACCTAATGGCTACACCTTC; CDR3aa: CASSYSTRGGPNGYTF
len: 15; abundance: many; d_gene: NA; v_gene: TRBV27; j_gene: TRBJ1-5; CDR3nt: TGTGCCAGCAACCCCCACCCTGGTGGCAATCAGCCCCAGCATTTT; CDR3aa: CASNPHPGGNQPQHF
len: 15; abundance: many; d_gene: NA; v_gene: TRBV9; j_gene: TRBJ2-1; CDR3nt: TGTGCCAGTTCTGAGGGTGTTGAGGTCGGCAATGAGCAGTTCTTC; CDR3aa: CASSEGVEVGNEQFF
len: 18; abundance: many; d_gene: TRBD2; v_gene: TRBV5-1; j_gene: TRBJ2-1; CDR3nt: TGCGCCAGCAGCTGGCCGCAACCGGGACTAGCGGGGTTTAATGAGCAGTTCTTC; CDR3aa: CASSWPQPGLAGFNEQFF
len: 13; abundance: NA; d_gene: TRBD2; v_gene: TRBV4-1; j_gene: TRBJ2-7; CDR3nt: TGCGCCAGCACACTAGCGGGGGGGGACGAGCAGTACTTC; CDR3aa: CASTLAGGDEQYF
len: 11; abundance: many; d_gene: NA; v_gene: TRBV11-1; j_gene: TRBJ2-1; CDR3nt: TGTGCCAGCAGCTTAGACTATGAGCAGTTCTTC; CDR3aa: CASSLDYEQFF
len: 13; abundance: many; d_gene: TRBD2; v_gene: TRBV3-1; j_gene: TRBJ2-1; CDR3nt: TGTGCCAGCAGCCAAACCCTAGCGGGGAAGCAGTTCTTC; CDR3aa: CASSQTLAGKQFF
len: 14; abundance: few; d_gene: NA; v_gene: TRBV7-2; j_gene: TRBJ2-7; CDR3nt: TGTGCCAGCAGCTTAATTAGCGGAACCTACGAGCAGTACTTC; CDR3aa: CASSLISGTYEQYF
len: 17; abundance: many; d_gene: TRBD2; v_gene: TRBV7-6; j_gene: TRBJ2-1; CDR3nt: TGTGCCAGCAGCTCCTTAGCGGGGCTAAGCTCCTACAATGAGCAGTTCTTC; CDR3aa: CASSSLAGLSSYNEQFF
len: 15; abundance: NA; d_gene: NA; v_gene: TRBV3-1; j_gene: TRBJ2-7; CDR3nt: TGTGCCAGCAGCCCCGGTTCCACTACAACCTACGAGCAGTACTTC; CDR3aa: CASSPGSTTTYEQYF
len: 14; abundance: NA; d_gene: NA; v_gene: TRBV5-6; j_gene: TRBJ1-1; CDR3nt: TGTGCCAGCAGCTTGCGGGGGGCTGTCACTGAAGCTTTTTTT; CDR3aa: CASSLRGAVTEAFF
len: 15; abundance: few; d_gene: NA; v_gene: TRBV7-9; j_gene: TRBJ2-1; CDR3nt: TGTGCCAGCAGCTGGGTAGCAGACCTTTACAATGAGCAGTTCTTC; CDR3aa: CASSWVADLYNEQFF
len: 12; abundance: NA; d_gene: NA; v_gene: TRBV7-8; j_gene: TRBJ1-1; CDR3nt: TGTGCCAGCAGCTTTGGTCGGACTGAAGCTTTCTTT; CDR3aa: CASSFGRTEAFF
len: 16; abundance: many; d_gene: NA; v_gene: TRBV9; j_gene: TRBJ1-3; CDR3nt: TGTGCCAGCAGCGTAGGATTCGGGGGATCTGGAAACACCATATATTTT; CDR3aa: CASSVGFGGSGNTIYF
len: 18; abundance: many; d_gene: NA; v_gene: TRBV7-8; j_gene: TRBJ2-1; CDR3nt: TGTGCCAGCAGCTTAGTGTATCGATGGGCTAGCCCGGACAATGAGCAGTTCTTC; CDR3aa: CASSLVYRWASPDNEQFF
len: 16; abundance: many; d_gene: TRBD1; v_gene: TRBV5-1; j_gene: TRBJ1-1; CDR3nt: TGCGCCAGCATACCGGGGACAGCATCCCCGAACACTGAAGCTTTCTTT; CDR3aa: CASIPGTASPNTEAFF
len: 16; abundance: NA; d_gene: NA; v_gene: TRBV18; j_gene: TRBJ2-2; CDR3nt: TGTGCCAGCTCACCACAGCAGCGGCTCAACACCGGGGAGCTGTTTTTT; CDR3aa: CASSPQQRLNTGELFF
len: 14; abundance: many; d_gene: TRBD2; v_gene: TRBV5-5; j_gene: TRBJ2-5; CDR3nt: TGTGCCAGCAGCTTGGGTAGCGGGAGCGAGACCCAGTACTTC; CDR3aa: CASSLGSGSETQYF
len: 10; abundance: many; d_gene: TRBD1; v_gene: TRBV20-1; j_gene: TRBJ1-1; CDR3nt: TGCAGTTCCTGGACAGGTGAAGCTTTCTTT; CDR3aa: CSSWTGEAFF
len: 14; abundance: many; d_gene: NA; v_gene: TRBV7-9; j_gene: TRBJ1-1; CDR3nt: TGTGCCAGCAGCCCAAGGAACATGAACACTGAAGCTTTCTTT; CDR3aa: CASSPRNMNTEAFF
len: 16; abundance: many; d_gene: NA; v_gene: TRBV24-1; j_gene: TRBJ2-1; CDR3nt: TGTGCCACCAGTGATATAGGGGGGGATAGGGACAATGAGCAGTTCTTC; CDR3aa: CATSDIGGDRDNEQFF
len: 14; abundance: NA; d_gene: NA; v_gene: TRBV12-3/TRBV12-4; j_gene: TRBJ2-7; CDR3nt: TGTGCCAACAGTTTATTTGCGGGGCAGTACGAGCAGTACTTC; CDR3aa: CANSLFAGQYEQYF
len: 15; abundance: few; d_gene: NA; v_gene: TRBV19; j_gene: TRBJ2-1; CDR3nt: TGTGCCAGTAGTATTCGGAGCGGGTTGGGGAATGAGCAGTTCTTC; CDR3aa: CASSIRSGLGNEQFF